These 32 T cell receptor beta chains came from one sample sequenced in a study of beta chain features in type 1 diabetes. What was sequenced were expressed TCRB transcripts, since all of the isolated RNA had been reverse transcribed. Assay: immunoSEQ multiplex PCR; the TCRdb copy retains only in-frame clones and omits some. Altogether 600,000 to 650,000 clones are present, about a sixth being singletons, with the ten largest covering around 0.095%. The source material was naive CD4+ T cells from blood. These receptors all stem from a man aged 18 to 29 in good health.

This clone was counted only a few times. This rearrangement joins TRBV28 to TRBJ1-2; weak D call: TRBD1 (5 bases). Trimming removed 7 bases at V and 6 bases at J, with 12 bases between. This CDR3 region has 12 residues. The germline V gene has CDR1 MDHEN and CDR2 SYDVKM. CDR3 sequence: CASNGAWDGYTF. Written as DNA, the CDR3 is TGTGCCAGCAACGGGGCTTGGGATGGCTACACCTTC.

The chain combines TRBV27 with TRBJ2-2; D remains unclear. Germline V gives CDR1 MNHEY, CDR2 SMNVEV (reference sequence). The CDR3 contains 12 residues. Trimming took off 6 bases at V and 3 bases at J, with 5 bases between the two ends. The CDR3 protein is CASRGYTGELFF. DNA for the CDR3: TGTGCCAGCAGAGGGTACACCGGGGAGCTGTTTTTT.

J is TRBJ2-5 and V is TRBV6-1, with 8 bases that match TRBD2. In germline, CDR1 is MNHNS, CDR2 SASEGT. The ends lost 7 bases at V and 5 bases at J; junction bases unmatched: 12. The CDR3 sequence is 15 residues long. Here the CDR3 DNA reads TGTGCCAGCATTCCCACTAGCGGTAGAGGGGAGACCCAGTACTTC. Protein: CASIPTSGRGETQYF.

V is TRBV27 and J is TRBJ1-1; the match to TRBD1 covers 7 bases. Germline V lookup: CDR1 MNHEY, CDR2 SMNVEV (reference sequence). Trimming took 8 bases from V and 1 from J; bases not matched to a gene: 4. The CDR3 has 13 amino acids. CDR3 nucleotides: TGTGCCAGCCGAGACAGGGCGAACACTGAAGCTTTCTTT. This translates into CASRDRANTEAFF.

The chain is built from TRBV5-4 and TRBJ2-1, with 8 bases identical to TRBD2. Germline V gene sequence: CDR1 SGHNT, CDR2 YYREEE (reference sequence). The ends lost 0 bases at V and 5 bases at J; junction bases unmatched: 7. The CDR3 runs to 16 residues. The CDR3 sequence: CASSLVGGGIDNEQFF. CDR3 sequence (DNA): TGTGCCAGCAGCTTGGTGGGCGGGGGGATCGACAATGAGCAGTTCTTC.

The table lists this clone with a few counts. The chain couples TRBV7-9 to TRBJ1-5; D is unresolved. V was cut by 2 bases and J by 4 bases, with 15 bases left in between. Germline CDR1 SEHNR, CDR2 FQNEAQ (reference sequence). This CDR3 contains 16 residues. CDR3 sequence: CASSLYGDQTNQPQHF. The CDR3 DNA sequence: TGTGCCAGCAGCTTATACGGCGACCAGACAAATCAGCCCCAGCATTTT.

J is TRBJ1-1 and V is TRBV9; the D gene is possibly TRBD1 (6 bases). Between the trimmed V and J ends, which lost 7 bases and 7 bases, there was a span of 14 bases. Germline V gives CDR1 SGDLS, CDR2 YYNGEE. This CDR3 spans 12 amino acids. The CDR3 DNA is TGTGCCAGCGGTGGGGGCCAGAATGAAGCTTTCTTT. Protein product: CASGGGQNEAFF.

This clone has more than one count but fewer than ten. CDR3: CASSQDSVRETQYF. In nucleotides, the CDR3 is TGCGCCAGCAGCCAAGATTCGGTCAGGGAGACCCAGTACTTC. This sequence joins TRBV4-3 and TRBJ2-5; D is ambiguous. The CDR3 is 14 residues long. Germline lookup yields CDR1 LGHNA and CDR2 YSLEER. Trimming stripped 0 bases from V and 5 bases from J, with 10 bases between.

This clone appeared a few times. The genes are TRBV4-1 and TRBJ1-2; D is uncertain. Per germline, CDR1 MGHRA and CDR2 YSYEKL. Trimming shortened V by 0 bases and J by 4 bases, and 9 bases separated the two germline ends. CDR3 size: 14 residues. The CDR3 DNA sequence: TGCGCCAGCAGCCAAGACCAACAGACCTATGGCTACACCTTC. Translating gives CASSQDQQTYGYTF.

The rearrangement links TRBV9 to TRBJ2-5; weak D call: TRBD2 (7 bases). The CDR3 contains 16 residues. V lost 3 bases and J lost 4, with 19 bases in between. Germline V gene data show CDR1 as SGDLS and CDR2 as YYNGEE. The CDR3 loop is CASSAGVGGRGETQYF. The CDR3 coding sequence is TGTGCCAGCAGCGCAGGGGTGGGGGGGCGAGGAGAGACCCAGTACTTC.

This sequence joins TRBV7-3 and TRBJ2-3; D is uncertain. Germline V gene data show CDR1 as SGHTA and CDR2 as FQGTGA. This CDR3 has 14 residues. V was cut by 4 bases and J by 0 bases, with 8 bases left in between. Here the CDR3 reads CASSYTPSTDTQYF. For the CDR3, the DNA is TGTGCCAGCAGCTACACCCCTAGCACAGATACGCAGTATTTT.

V and J are TRBV12-5 and TRBJ2-1; D is ambiguous. The CDR3 loop spans 15 amino acids. The V gene lost 6 bases and the J gene lost 2 bases, with 14 bases spanning the gap. Germline-derived CDR1 and CDR2 are LGHNT and FRNRAP. The CDR3 region has the DNA TGTGCTAGTGGGTTCGGTCCAGACGCCTACAATGAGCAGTTCTTC. Its translation is CASGFGPDAYNEQFF.

This chain joins TRBV10-3 and TRBJ2-5; 8 bases map to TRBD2. The DNA end is a closer match to TRBJ2-7, so the J assignment may be wrong. Germline values: CDR1 ENHRY, CDR2 SYGVKD. This CDR3 comprises 13 residues. The CDR3 protein is CAISEQLADEQYF. CDR3 bases: TGTGCCATCAGTGAGCAACTAGCGGACGAGCAGTACTTC.

This clone was detected only a few times. V usage is TRBV7-2 and J usage is TRBJ1-1, with TRBD1 matching 7 bases. CDR1 and CDR2 from the germline V gene are SGHTA and FQGNSA. The CDR3 has 14 amino acids. J gave up 1 base and V 6 bases, and 5 bases lay outside the gene matches. The CDR3 loop is CASREQGRNTEAFF. CDR3 DNA: TGTGCCAGCAGGGAACAGGGGAGGAACACTGAAGCTTTCTTT.

In its sample, this clone was seen a few times. The rearrangement links TRBV27 to TRBJ1-1; no definite D call. The CDR3 covers 13 residues. Between the trimmed V and J ends, which lost 4 bases and 1 base, there was a span of 7 bases. The germline V gene encodes CDR1 MNHEY and CDR2 SMNVEV (reference sequence). CDR3 in DNA: TGTGCCAGCAGTTCCTCGGGGAACACTGAAGCTTTCTTT. Residues: CASSSSGNTEAFF.

The table lists this clone with a few counts. This rearrangement joins TRBV30 to TRBJ1-5; D remains ambiguous. This CDR3 has 14 residues. Trimming removed 4 bases at V and 4 bases at J, with 14 bases between. CDR1 and CDR2 from the germline V gene are GTSNPN and SVGIG (reference sequence). The CDR3 DNA follows: TGTGCCTGGAACGGGAAGGGAGGGAATCAGCCCCAGCATTTT. Its translation: CAWNGKGGNQPQHF.

The genes are TRBV10-3 and TRBJ2-3; D is possibly TRBD1 (6 bases). Germline V gene lookup returns CDR1 ENHRY and CDR2 SYGVKD. The V end was cut by 4 bases, the J end by 0 bases, with 14 bases between. CDR3 size: 16 residues. DNA for the CDR3: TGTGCCATCAGTGGGCTCCGGACAGCTAGCACAGATACGCAGTATTTT. It yields the protein CAISGLRTASTDTQYF.

In this sample, this clone turned up once. The chain uses TRBV7-9 and TRBJ2-7; no definite D call. Trimming took off 0 bases at V and 0 bases at J, with 6 bases between the two ends. The V gene's germline CDR1 is SEHNR and CDR2 FQNEAQ (reference sequence). The CDR3 loop spans 14 amino acids. In DNA form, the CDR3 reads TGTGCCAGCAGCTTAGCGGATAGCTCCTACGAGCAGTACTTC. Encoded protein: CASSLADSSYEQYF.

This clone has only a few counts. The chain employs TRBV15 and TRBJ2-1, with D tentatively TRBD1 (6 bases). V lost 0 bases and J 10 bases, leaving 10 bases between the germline ends. The germline V gene encodes CDR1 LNHNV and CDR2 YYDKDF (reference sequence). The CDR3 has 13 amino acids. The CDR3 is CATSRDPGQEQFF. The DNA of the CDR3 is TGTGCCACCAGCAGAGATCCCGGACAGGAGCAGTTCTTC.

Note on this clone: Other DNA variants within this sample encode the same CDR3. This rearrangement joins TRBV18 to TRBJ2-5; D uncertain. Germline V CDR1 and CDR2: KGHSH, LQKENI. With 0 bases removed from V and 3 bases from J, the gap between germline ends came to 5 bases. The CDR3 is made up of 13 amino acids. CDR3 in DNA: TGTGCCAGCTCACCACCGGGCGAAGAGACCCAGTACTTC. It encodes CASSPPGEETQYF.

The chain joins TRBV4-2 to TRBJ2-7; TRBD2 matches at 10 bases. V shed 0 bases, J shed 2 bases, and the junction held 4 bases outside the gene matches. The germline V gene has CDR1 LGHNA and CDR2 YNFKEQ. The CDR3 loop spans 16 amino acids. In DNA form, the CDR3 reads TGTGCCAGCAGCCAAGAACTACTAGCGGGAACCTACGAGCAGTACTTC. Translated: CASSQELLAGTYEQYF.

The chain carries TRBV6-5 and TRBJ1-4; maybe TRBD1 (5 bases). Germline loops: CDR1 MNHEY, CDR2 SVGAGI. The CDR3 loop spans 15 amino acids. V shed 6 bases and J shed 7 bases, with 18 bases lying between them. The CDR3 DNA follows: TGTGCCAGCAGCTCCGCGCAGGGTGGGATTGAAAAACTGTTTTTT. Its translation: CASSSAQGGIEKLFF.

The DNA of the CDR3 is TGTGCCAGCAGAACCGTAGCGGGGGCCTACAATGAGCAGTTCTTC. Amino acids: CASRTVAGAYNEQFF. V is TRBV5-4 and J is TRBJ2-1; TRBD2 aligns across 9 bases. This CDR3 is 15 amino acids long. V shed 5 bases, J shed 2 bases, and the junction held 5 bases outside the gene matches. Germline CDR1 and CDR2: SGHNT and YYREEE (reference sequence).

The V call is TRBV7-9, the J call TRBJ2-1; 9 bases match TRBD2. Germline V gene lookup returns CDR1 SEHNR and CDR2 FQNEAQ (reference sequence). With V trimmed by 5 bases and J by 6 bases, 11 bases remained unmatched. This CDR3 has 16 amino acids. The CDR3 sequence: CASSPAGGREFNEQFF. DNA for the CDR3: TGTGCCAGCAGCCCCGCTGGCGGGAGGGAGTTCAATGAGCAGTTCTTC.

The chain combines TRBV19 with TRBJ2-3; 7 nucleotides match TRBD1. Germline CDR1 and CDR2: LNHDA and SQIVND (reference sequence). Trimming removed 8 bases from V and 7 bases from J; junction bases left unmatched: 9. There are 13 residues in the CDR3. The CDR3 protein is CASEGARRHTQYF. DNA for the CDR3: TGTGCCAGTGAGGGGGCGCGACGACATACGCAGTATTTT.

This clone was seen a few times. This rearrangement joins TRBV18 to TRBJ2-1, with a possible D match to TRBD2 (6 bases). This CDR3 has 16 amino acids. The V and J ends lost 3 bases and 1 base respectively, with 13 bases between them. The germline gives CDR1 KGHSH, CDR2 LQKENI. CDR3 nucleotides: TGTGCCAGCTCACCGATGACAGCGGGTTCCTACAATGAGCAGTTCTTC. It encodes CASSPMTAGSYNEQFF.

The rearrangement uses TRBV14 and TRBJ2-2; D ambiguous. V was clipped by 2 bases and J by 4 bases, with 8 bases between them. Germline V gene lookup returns CDR1 SGHDN and CDR2 FVKESK. CDR3 length: 14 amino acids. This CDR3 is CASSQSFSTGELFF. Here the CDR3 DNA reads TGTGCCAGCAGCCAATCATTTTCCACCGGGGAGCTGTTTTTT.

This clone showed up just a few times. Other DNA sequences from this sample encode an identical CDR3 as well. V usage is TRBV5-1 and J usage is TRBJ2-5; D gene uncertain. The germline V and J ends were trimmed by 0 bases and 4 bases, with 1 base remaining between them. This CDR3 contains 11 residues. Germline V lookup: CDR1 SGHRS, CDR2 YFSETQ. Here the CDR3 reads CASSLVETQYF. DNA of the CDR3: TGCGCCAGCAGCTTGGTAGAGACCCAGTACTTC.

Worth noting for this clone: Within the sample, other DNA sequences also encode this same CDR3. V gene TRBV6-1 combines with J gene TRBJ1-6, with D uncertain. CDR3 size: 13 residues. CDR1 is MNHNS, CDR2 SASEGT, per germline. V lost 6 bases and J 6 bases, leaving 9 bases between the germline ends. The CDR3 region has the DNA TGTGCCAGCAGCGAACCGGGTAATTCACCCCTCCACTTT. Amino acid sequence: CASSEPGNSPLHF.

This clone was seen only a few times. This sequence joins TRBV7-9 and TRBJ1-5; D uncertain. Per germline, CDR1 SEHNR and CDR2 FQNEAQ (reference sequence). The CDR3 length is 17 residues. V lost 4 bases to trimming and J lost 0 bases, with 16 bases between them. For the CDR3, the DNA is TGTGCCAGCAGCTCCTTTCTGACTGACCGTAGCAATCAGCCCCAGCATTTT. The encoded protein is CASSSFLTDRSNQPQHF.

This clone was recorded many times. The rearrangement uses TRBV7-2 and TRBJ2-4; no firm D call. This CDR3 is 14 amino acids long. The V gene's germline CDR1 is SGHTA and CDR2 FQGNSA. V was cut by 5 bases and J by 0 bases, with 8 bases left in between. Here the CDR3 reads CASSPRLAKNIQYF. The CDR3 coding sequence is TGTGCCAGCAGCCCTCGTCTAGCCAAAAACATTCAGTACTTC.

This chain joins TRBV28 and TRBJ1-2, with 8 bases that match TRBD1. This CDR3 has 14 residues. Germline V lookup: CDR1 MDHEN, CDR2 SYDVKM. Germline trimming cut 5 bases from V and 8 bases from J; bases unmatched to any gene: 10. The CDR3: CASSLPGQVFGYTF. The CDR3 region has the DNA TGTGCCAGCAGTCTCCCGGGACAGGTTTTCGGCTACACCTTC.